This T cell receptor (beta chain) appears in the sequencing data of a study of Ad26.COV2.S vaccination and SARS-CoV-2 variants. Using immunoSEQ multiplex PCR, the repertoire was profiled, and TCRdb retains in-frame clones only, with some absent. The sample contains approximately 140,000 clones, 70% to 90% of which appear only once. V was shortened by 1 base and J by 1 base, with 8 bases between the two germline ends. Per germline, CDR1 GTSNPN and CDR2 SVGIG (reference sequence). The CDR3 is made up of 14 amino acids. This chain links TRBV30 with TRBJ1-5, with D maybe TRBD1 (5 bases). The material sequenced was peripheral blood, taken after recovery from COVID-19. The sequence came from a human donor who had recovered from COVID-19. The CDR3 DNA follows: TGTGCCTGGAGTGGAGGGGCCAGCAATCAGCCCCAGCATTTT. Amino acid sequence: CAWSGGASNQPQHF.